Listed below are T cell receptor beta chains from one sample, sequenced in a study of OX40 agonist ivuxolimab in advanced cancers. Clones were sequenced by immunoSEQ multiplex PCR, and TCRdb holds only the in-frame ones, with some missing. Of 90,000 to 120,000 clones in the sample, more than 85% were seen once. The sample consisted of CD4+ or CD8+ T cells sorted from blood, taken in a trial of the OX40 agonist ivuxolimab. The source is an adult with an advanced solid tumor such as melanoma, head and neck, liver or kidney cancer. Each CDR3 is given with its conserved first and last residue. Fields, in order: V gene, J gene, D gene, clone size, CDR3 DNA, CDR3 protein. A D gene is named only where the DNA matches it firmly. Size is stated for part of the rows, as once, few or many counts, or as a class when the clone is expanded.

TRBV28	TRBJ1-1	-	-	TGTGCCAGCAGGGCCTTCGTATCGGGGCGGAACACTGAAGCTTTCTTT	CASRAFVSGRNTEAFF
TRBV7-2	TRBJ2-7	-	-	TGTGCCAGCAGCTTAGATCAGGCGGTCTCCTACGAGCAGTACTTC	CASSLDQAVSYEQYF
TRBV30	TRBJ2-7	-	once	TGTGCCTGGATACGGATCACGTCAGCGGTTATCTACGAGCAGTACTTC	CAWIRITSAVIYEQYF
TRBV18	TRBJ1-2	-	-	TGTGCCAGCTCACCAATGCAGGGCGGTGGCTACACCTTC	CASSPMQGGGYTF
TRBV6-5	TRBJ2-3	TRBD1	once	TGTGCCAGCAGTTCCGGACAGGGTCCTCTCCCAGATACGCAGTATTTT	CASSSGQGPLPDTQYF
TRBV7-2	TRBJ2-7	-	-	TGTGCCAGCAGCTTAGTACAGGGAACCTACGAGCAGTACTTC	CASSLVQGTYEQYF
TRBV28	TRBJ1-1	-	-	TGTGCCAGCAGTTCCGGACACCAGAACACTGAAGCTTTCTTT	CASSSGHQNTEAFF
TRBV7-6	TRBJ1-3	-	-	TGTGCCAGCAGCTTGGGTTCAGAAGCCAACACCATATATTTT	CASSLGSEANTIYF
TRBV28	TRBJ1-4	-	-	TGTGCCAGCACTAACGCCCCAACCAATGAAAAACTGTTTTTT	CASTNAPTNEKLFF
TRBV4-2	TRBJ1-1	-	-	TGTGCCAGCAGCCAAGTTCCGGGGGCGGCGGGGACTGAAGCTTTCTTT	CASSQVPGAAGTEAFF
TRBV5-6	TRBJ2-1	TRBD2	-	TGTGCCAGCAGCCTCCCCCGACTAGCGGGAGTAGAGTTCTTC	CASSLPRLAGVEFF
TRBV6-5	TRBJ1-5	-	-	TGTGCCAGCAGTTACAACAGGGCCAATCAGCCCCAGCATTTT	CASSYNRANQPQHF
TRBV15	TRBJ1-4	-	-	TGTGCCACCAGCAGAAGACAGGCGGCAACTAATGAAAAACTGTTTTTT	CATSRRQAATNEKLFF
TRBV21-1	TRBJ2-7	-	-	TGTGCCAGCAGGACCTTGGGGTGCCACCTGTACGAGCAGTACTTC	CASRTLGCHLYEQYF
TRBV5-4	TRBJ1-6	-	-	TGTGCCAGCAGCCTGCAAAGACAGCCCAGATCACCCCTCCACTTT	CASSLQRQPRSPLHF
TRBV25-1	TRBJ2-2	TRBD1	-	TGTGCCAGCAGTGCACGACAGGGGGCGAACACCGGGGAGCTGTTTTTT	CASSARQGANTGELFF
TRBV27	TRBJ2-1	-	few	TGTGCCAGCAGGAGGGGGACTACCGGCAATGAGCAGTTCTTC	CASRRGTTGNEQFF
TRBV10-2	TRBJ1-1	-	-	TGCGCCACCCTTGTGAATGGGGGAGGCACTGAAGCTTTCTTT	CATLVNGGGTEAFF
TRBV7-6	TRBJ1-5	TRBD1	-	TGTGCCAGCAGCTTAGGGATAGACAGGGTCGAGCCCCAGCATTTT	CASSLGIDRVEPQHF
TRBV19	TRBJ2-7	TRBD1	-	TGTGCCAGTAGTATAGACCGGGACAGGGACTACGAGCAGTACTTC	CASSIDRDRDYEQYF
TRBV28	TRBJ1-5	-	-	TGTGCCAGCAGCTTACCTTCTGGGAGCAATCAGCCCCAGCATTTT	CASSLPSGSNQPQHF
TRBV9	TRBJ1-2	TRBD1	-	TGTGCCAGCAGCGTGGAGGACAGGAGCTATGGCTACACCTTC	CASSVEDRSYGYTF